Listed below are T cell receptor beta chains from one sample, sequenced in a study of T cells in Graves' hyperthyroidism and ophthalmopathy. TCRdb independently ran MiXCR on the multiplex PCR reads; one entry per CDR3 protein. This table has more than 300,000 distinct CDR3 sequences, about 15% appearing once. Sequenced input: blood. The receptor set was obtained from a woman between 55 and 75 years old with Graves' hyperthyroidism. Both conserved end residues are part of each CDR3. Each record gives: CDR3 protein, CDR3 DNA, V gene, clone size, D gene, J gene. The D gene is left open where the match is weak. Clone size appears in some rows only: once, few, many, or a class for an expanded clone.

CASSEFGLAANQETQYF | TGCGCCAGCAGTGAGTTCGGGCTAGCGGCTAACCAAGAGACCCAGTACTTC | TRBV10-1 | many | TRBD2 | TRBJ2-5
CATGVGAAPGQPQHF | TGTGCCACCGGGGTTGGTGCCGCCCCGGGGCAGCCCCAGCATTTT | TRBV24-1 | many | - | TRBJ1-5
CASSLVQGARLDEQFF | TGTGCCAGCAGTTTAGTACAGGGGGCGAGGTTGGATGAGCAGTTCTTC | TRBV12-3/TRBV12-4 | once | TRBD1 | TRBJ2-1
CASSFAAGQEAYEQYF | TGCGCCAGCAGCTTTGCCGCGGGACAGGAGGCCTACGAGCAGTACTTC | TRBV5-1 | many | TRBD1 | TRBJ2-7
CASSRTRTYNEQFF | TGCGCCAGCTCTCGGACACGAACCTACAATGAGCAGTTCTTC | TRBV5-1 | few | - | TRBJ2-1
CASSLNRVANYGYTF | TGTGCCAGCAGCCTAAACAGGGTAGCCAACTATGGCTACACCTTC | TRBV6-1 | few | - | TRBJ1-2
CAWCPQGAGNTIYF | TGTGCTTGGTGCCCCCAGGGAGCTGGAAACACCATATATTTT | TRBV30 | - | - | TRBJ1-3
CASSQTTSGSPTNTGELFF | TGTGCCAGCTCACAGACGACTAGCGGGAGCCCCACGAACACCGGGGAGCTGTTTTTT | TRBV18 | - | TRBD2 | TRBJ2-2
CASSSSGIRNTIYF | TGTGCCAGCAGCTCTTCGGGAATAAGAAACACCATATATTTT | TRBV7-9 | - | - | TRBJ1-3
CSASFRDRGRFYFPREQYF | TGCAGTGCTAGTTTCCGGGACAGGGGGCGCTTTTATTTCCCGAGAGAGCAGTACTTC | TRBV20-1 | - | TRBD1 | TRBJ2-7
CASSLRATNEKLFF | TGTGCCAGCAGCCTCCGGGCAACTAATGAAAAACTGTTTTTT | TRBV7-3 | - | - | TRBJ1-4
CASSLYGQGQGEKLFF | TGTGCCAGCAGCCTCTATGGACAGGGGCAGGGAGAAAAACTGTTTTTT | TRBV2 | many | TRBD1 | TRBJ1-4
CANSERWGTDTQYF | TGTGCCAACAGTGAACGGTGGGGCACAGATACGCAGTATTTT | TRBV2 | - | - | TRBJ2-3
CASSRSGSVYEQYF | TGTGCCAGCAGCAGGAGCGGGAGCGTCTACGAGCAGTACTTC | TRBV11-3 | many | TRBD2 | TRBJ2-7
CSAMGVWSYNEQFF | TGCAGTGCTATGGGGGTTTGGTCCTACAATGAGCAGTTCTTC | TRBV20-1 | many | - | TRBJ2-1
CASSRWDSHYEQYF | TGTGCCAGCAGCCGTTGGGACAGCCACTACGAGCAGTACTTC | TRBV7-9 | many | TRBD1 | TRBJ2-7
CASSGGTDTQYF | TGCGCCAGCAGCGGAGGTACGGATACGCAGTATTTT | TRBV10-1 | few | - | TRBJ2-3
CAWSGGLAGNWQFF | TGTGCCTGGAGTGGCGGACTAGCGGGAAATTGGCAGTTCTTC | TRBV30 | few | TRBD2 | TRBJ2-1
CAWSPMGTEAFF | TGTGCCTGGAGTCCCATGGGCACTGAAGCTTTCTTT | TRBV30 | many | - | TRBJ1-1
CSSVTSTDTQYF | TGCAGTTCTGTGACTAGCACAGATACGCAGTATTTT | TRBV20-1 | - | - | TRBJ2-3
CASSLEGFLNTGELFF | TGCGCCAGCAGCTTGGAAGGGTTTCTGAACACCGGGGAGCTGTTTTTT | TRBV5-1 | - | - | TRBJ2-2
CASSLGQGLTNYGYTF | TGCGCCAGCAGCTTGGGGCAGGGGCTAACTAACTATGGCTACACCTTC | TRBV5-1 | few | - | TRBJ1-2
CASSPIGVQETQYF | TGTGCCAGCAGCCCTATCGGGGTTCAAGAGACCCAGTACTTC | TRBV3-1 | once | - | TRBJ2-5